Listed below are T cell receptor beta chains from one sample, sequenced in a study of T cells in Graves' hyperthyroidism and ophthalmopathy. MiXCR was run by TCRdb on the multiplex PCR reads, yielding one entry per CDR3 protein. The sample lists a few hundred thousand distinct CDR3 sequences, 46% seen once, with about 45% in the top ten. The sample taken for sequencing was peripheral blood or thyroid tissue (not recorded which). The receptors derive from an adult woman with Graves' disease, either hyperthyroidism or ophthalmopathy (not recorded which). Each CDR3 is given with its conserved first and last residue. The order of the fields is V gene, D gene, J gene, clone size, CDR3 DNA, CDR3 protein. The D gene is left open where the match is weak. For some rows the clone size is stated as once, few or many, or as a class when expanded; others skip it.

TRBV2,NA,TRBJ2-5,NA,TGTGCCAGCAGTGAGATTTTTCTGGGGGGAGAGACCCAGTACTTC,CASSEIFLGGETQYF
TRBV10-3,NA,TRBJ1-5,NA,TGTGCCACCAGCGAGCATCGACAGGACAATCAGCCCCAGCATTTT,CATSEHRQDNQPQHF
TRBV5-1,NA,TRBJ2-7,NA,TGCGCCAGCAGCTCCGGACCGAAGTTTGACGAGCAGTACTTC,CASSSGPKFDEQYF
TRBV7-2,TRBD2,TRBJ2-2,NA,TGTGCCAGCAGTTGGGTAGCGGGAGATACCGGGGAGCTGTTTTTT,CASSWVAGDTGELFF
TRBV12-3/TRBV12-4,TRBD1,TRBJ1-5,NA,TGTGCCAGCAGTCCGGACAGGCCCGAGCCCCAGCATTTT,CASSPDRPEPQHF
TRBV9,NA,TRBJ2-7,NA,TGTGCCAGCAGCACCAGGACAGCGGGCGAGCAGTACTTC,CASSTRTAGEQYF
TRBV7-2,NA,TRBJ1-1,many,TGTGCCAGCAGCCCAATGGGCGGCGGACTCACTGAAGCTTTCTTT,CASSPMGGGLTEAFF
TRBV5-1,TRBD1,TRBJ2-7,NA,TGCGCCAGCAGTGGCCGGGACAGTAACTACGAGCAGTACTTC,CASSGRDSNYEQYF
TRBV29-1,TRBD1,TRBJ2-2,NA,TGCAGCGTTGAACAGGGGGAGAGCACCGGGGAGCTGTTTTTT,CSVEQGESTGELFF
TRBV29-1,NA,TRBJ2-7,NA,TGCAGCGTCAACAAACAGGACACCTACGAGCAGTACTTC,CSVNKQDTYEQYF
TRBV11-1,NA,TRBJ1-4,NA,TGTGCCAGCAGCCCCCCTTCGGCAACTAATGAAAAACTGTTTTTT,CASSPPSATNEKLFF
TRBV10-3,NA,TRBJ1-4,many,TGTGCCATCAGGGAGGTCCTCGGGAATGAAAAACTGTTTTTT,CAIREVLGNEKLFF
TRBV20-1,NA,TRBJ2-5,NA,TGCAGTGCTATCCTCGGGGCAGTCCAAGAGACCCAGTACTTC,CSAILGAVQETQYF
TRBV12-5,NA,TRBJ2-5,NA,TGTGCTAGTGGTTTGGGGGAGACCCAGTACTTC,CASGLGETQYF
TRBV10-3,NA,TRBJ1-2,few,TGTGCCATCAGTGACGGGGGGTATGGCTACACCTTC,CAISDGGYGYTF
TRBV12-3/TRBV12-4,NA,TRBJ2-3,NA,TGTGCCAGCAGGAAACAGGATACTAGCACAGATACGCAGTATTTT,CASRKQDTSTDTQYF
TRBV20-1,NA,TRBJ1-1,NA,TGCAGTGCCTCGGATGATGGGGGGAACACTGAAGCTTTCTTT,CSASDDGGNTEAFF
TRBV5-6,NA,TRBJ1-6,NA,TGTGCCAGCAGCTTGGCCGGGCAGGGAGACGCACCCCTCCACTTT,CASSLAGQGDAPLHF
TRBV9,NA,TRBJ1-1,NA,TGTGCCAGCAGCGCCGTAGGAACTGGAGGTGAAGCTTTCTTT,CASSAVGTGGEAFF
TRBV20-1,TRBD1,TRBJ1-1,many,TGCAGTGCTAGACCCGGGACAGGGTTTACTGAAGCTTTCTTT,CSARPGTGFTEAFF
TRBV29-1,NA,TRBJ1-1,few,TGCAGCTTATTTGAGAACACTGAAGCTTTCTTT,CSLFENTEAFF
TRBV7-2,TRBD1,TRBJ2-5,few,TGTGCCAGCAGCCAAGGGACAGGGGTCGTTCAAGAGACCCAGTACTTC,CASSQGTGVVQETQYF
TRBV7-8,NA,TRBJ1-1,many,TGTGCCAGCAGCTTAGGAGTGGAGACTGAAGCTTTCTTT,CASSLGVETEAFF
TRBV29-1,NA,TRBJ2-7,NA,TGCAGCGTTCTCTTCTATTTGGGAGACAATGAGCAGTACTTC,CSVLFYLGDNEQYF
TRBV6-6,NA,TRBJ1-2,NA,TGTGCCAGCAGTTTTACCTATGGCTACACCTTC,CASSFTYGYTF
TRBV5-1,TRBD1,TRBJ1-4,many,TGCGCCAGCAGCCCGGGACAGGTTGGAGAAAAACTGTTTTTT,CASSPGQVGEKLFF
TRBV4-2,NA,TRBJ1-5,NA,TGTGCCAGCAGCCAGGACTCGCGGGCGGTTCGCAATCAGCCCCAGCATTTT,CASSQDSRAVRNQPQHF
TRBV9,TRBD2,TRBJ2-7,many,TGTGCCAGCAGCGTAGGGAATAGCGGGCGTCACGAGCAGTACTTC,CASSVGNSGRHEQYF
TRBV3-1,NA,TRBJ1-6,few,TGTGCCAGCAGTACTAGGGGGAGTAATTCACCCCTCCACTTT,CASSTRGSNSPLHF
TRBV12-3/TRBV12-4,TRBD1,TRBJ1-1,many,TGTGCCAGCAGTTACAGGGGTGGAGGCACTGAAGCTTTCTTT,CASSYRGGGTEAFF
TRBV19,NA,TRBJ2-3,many,TGTGCCGCTCGAGACTTCCTCACAGATACGCAGTATTTT,CAARDFLTDTQYF
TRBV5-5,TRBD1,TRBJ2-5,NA,TGTGCCAGCAGCCACCGGGACAGGAGCGTGGAGACCCAGTACTTC,CASSHRDRSVETQYF
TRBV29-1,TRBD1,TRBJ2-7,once,TGCAGCGTTAGACAAGGGGGCGAGTTCTACGAGCAGTACTTC,CSVRQGGEFYEQYF
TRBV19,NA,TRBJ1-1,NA,TGTGCCAGTAGCCGGCTCACAGTGAACACTGAAGCTTTCTTT,CASSRLTVNTEAFF
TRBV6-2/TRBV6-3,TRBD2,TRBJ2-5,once,TGTGCCGGCAAACTAGCGGGGCGTCAAGAGACCCAGTACTTC,CAGKLAGRQETQYF
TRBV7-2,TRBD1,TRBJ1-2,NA,TGTGCCAGCAGCTTTAGTACAGGGGGCGACTATGGCTACACCTTC,CASSFSTGGDYGYTF
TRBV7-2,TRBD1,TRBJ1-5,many,TGTGCCAGCAGCACCCAGACAGGGGCGGGTCAGCCCCAGCATTTT,CASSTQTGAGQPQHF
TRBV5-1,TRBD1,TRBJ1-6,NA,TGCGCCAGCAGTCGAGCGGGACAGGCTCAATCACCCCTCCACTTT,CASSRAGQAQSPLHF
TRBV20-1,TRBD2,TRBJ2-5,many,TGCAGTGCTGTGGGACTAGCGGGCTTCCAAGAGACCCAGTACTTC,CSAVGLAGFQETQYF
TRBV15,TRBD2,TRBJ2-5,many,TGTGCCACCAGCAGGACGTTTTCGGGACTAGCGGGAGGGTACCAAGAGACCCAGTACTTC,CATSRTFSGLAGGYQETQYF
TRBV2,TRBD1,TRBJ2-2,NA,TGTGCCAGCAGCGGGCCGGACAGGGGGCCGCAGACCACCGGGGAGCTGTTTTTT,CASSGPDRGPQTTGELFF
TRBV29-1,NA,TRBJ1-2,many,TGCAGCGTTCTCTGGGCACCGCCGGGCTATGGCTACACCTTC,CSVLWAPPGYGYTF
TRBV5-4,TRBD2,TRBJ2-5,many,TGTGCCAGCAGCTCTGGACTAGCGGGAAGAAAAGAGACCCAGTACTTC,CASSSGLAGRKETQYF
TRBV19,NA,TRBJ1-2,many,TGTGCCAGCCGTATCCCGGGGGGCGATGGCTACACCTTC,CASRIPGGDGYTF